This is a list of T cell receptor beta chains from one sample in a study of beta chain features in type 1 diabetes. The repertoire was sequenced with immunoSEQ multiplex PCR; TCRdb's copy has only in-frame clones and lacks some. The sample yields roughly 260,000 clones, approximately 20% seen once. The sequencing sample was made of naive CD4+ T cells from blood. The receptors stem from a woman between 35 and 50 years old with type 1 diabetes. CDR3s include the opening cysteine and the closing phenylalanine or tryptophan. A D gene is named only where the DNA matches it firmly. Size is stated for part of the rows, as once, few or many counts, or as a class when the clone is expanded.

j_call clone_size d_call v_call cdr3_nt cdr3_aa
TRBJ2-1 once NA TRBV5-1 TGCGCCAGCAGCGCAGATAATGAGCAGTTCTTC CASSADNEQFF
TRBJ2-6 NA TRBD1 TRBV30 TGTGCCTGGAAAGACAGGGCTGGGGCCAACGTCCTGACTTTC CAWKDRAGANVLTF
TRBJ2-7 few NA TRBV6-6 TGTGCCAGCTGCCCTCAGGGGAGCTCCTACGAGCAGTACTTC CASCPQGSSYEQYF
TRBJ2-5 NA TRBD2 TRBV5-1 TGCGCCAGCAGCTTGGCGTCCGGACTAGACCAAGAGACCCAGTACTTC CASSLASGLDQETQYF
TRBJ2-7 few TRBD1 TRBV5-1 TGCGCCAGCAGCTCGGGGACAGGGAGCTACGAGCAGTACTTC CASSSGTGSYEQYF
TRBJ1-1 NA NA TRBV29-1 TGCAGCGTGATGACCAGGGGACCGAACACTGAAGCTTTCTTT CSVMTRGPNTEAFF
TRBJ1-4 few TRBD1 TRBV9 TGTGCCAGCAGTCTTATCGGGACAGGGGATTTCGATGAAAAACTGTTTTTT CASSLIGTGDFDEKLFF
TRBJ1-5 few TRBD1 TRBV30 TGTGCCTGGAGCCCTGACAGGGGCCAGCCCCAGCATTTT CAWSPDRGQPQHF
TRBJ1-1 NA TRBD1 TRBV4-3 TGCGCCAGCAGCCAAGAACAGGGGACTGAAGCTTTCTTT CASSQEQGTEAFF
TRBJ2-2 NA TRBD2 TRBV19 TGTGCCAGTAGTATTTCGACTAGCGGCACCGGGGAGCTGTTTTTT CASSISTSGTGELFF
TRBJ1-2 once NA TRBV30 TGTGCCTGGTTTGACGCAGGGGATCTTTATGGCTACACCTTC CAWFDAGDLYGYTF
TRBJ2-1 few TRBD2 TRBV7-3 TGTGCCAGCAGCTTAGGTACTAGCGGGAGCAATGAGCAGTTCTTC CASSLGTSGSNEQFF
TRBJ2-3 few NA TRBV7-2 TGTGCCAGCAGCCTGTTGAGGAGCACAGATACGCAGTATTTT CASSLLRSTDTQYF
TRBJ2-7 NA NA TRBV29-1 TGCAGCGTTGAGCACAGCTCCTACGAGCAGTACTTC CSVEHSSYEQYF
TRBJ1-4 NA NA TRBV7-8 TGTGCCAGCAGCTTAGCGCCGGGGTGGTCTGAAAAACTGTTTTTT CASSLAPGWSEKLFF
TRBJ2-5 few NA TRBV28 TGTGCCAGCAGTTTATCACAGGGCCCCCAAGAGACCCAGTACTTC CASSLSQGPQETQYF
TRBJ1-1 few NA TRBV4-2 TGTGCCAGCAGCCTAACGGGAGGGGGAAACACTGAAGCTTTCTTT CASSLTGGGNTEAFF
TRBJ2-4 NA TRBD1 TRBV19 TGTGCCAGTAGCGCGACAGGGGGCGCGAACATTCAGTACTTC CASSATGGANIQYF
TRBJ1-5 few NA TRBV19 TGTGCCAGTAGTATGGCCAGACTTAATCAGCCCCAGCATTTT CASSMARLNQPQHF
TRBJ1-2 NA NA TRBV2 TGTGCCAGCAGGAGCGGACGGAGTAACTATGGCTACACCTTC CASRSGRSNYGYTF
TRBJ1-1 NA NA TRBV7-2 TGTGCCGGGGACACGATAAGCACTGAAGCTTTCTTT CAGDTISTEAFF
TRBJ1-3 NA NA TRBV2 TGTGCCAGCAGGATAGGGGGTCTTGGAAACACCATATATTTT CASRIGGLGNTIYF
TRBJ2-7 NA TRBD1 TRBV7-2 TGTGCCAGCAGACCACCGGGACAGGGGACCTCCGAGCAGTACTTC CASRPPGQGTSEQYF
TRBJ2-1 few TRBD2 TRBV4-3 TGCGCCAGCAGCCAATTAGGGACTAGCGGGGGGCGGTACAATGAGCAGTTCTTC CASSQLGTSGGRYNEQFF
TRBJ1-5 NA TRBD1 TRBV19 TGTGCCAGTAGTGTAACAGGGGGCAATCAGCCCCAGCATTTT CASSVTGGNQPQHF
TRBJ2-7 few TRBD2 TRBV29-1 TGCAGCGTCCGACTAGCGGGAGGGGTCTACGAGCAGTACTTC CSVRLAGGVYEQYF
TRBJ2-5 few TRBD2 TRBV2 TGTGCCAGCAGTCGGGACTACCCAGAGACCCAGTACTTC CASSRDYPETQYF
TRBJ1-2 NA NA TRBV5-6 TGTGCCAGCAGCTTGGGCCAGGGAAGAGGCTACACCTTC CASSLGQGRGYTF
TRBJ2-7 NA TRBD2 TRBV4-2 TGTGCCAGCAGCCCACTTTGGAGAGTAGCGGGGGGTTTGGCTCCTTACGAGCAGTACTTC CASSPLWRVAGGLAPYEQYF
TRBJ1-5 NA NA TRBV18 TGTGCCAGCTCACCTTCACAGAATAACAATCAGCCCCAGCATTTT CASSPSQNNNQPQHF
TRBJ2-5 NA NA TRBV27 TGTGCCAGCAGAGAAGGGAGACAAGAGACCCAGTACTTC CASREGRQETQYF
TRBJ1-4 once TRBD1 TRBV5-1 TGCGCCAGCAGCCGAGGACAGGGTGAAAAACTGTTTTTT CASSRGQGEKLFF
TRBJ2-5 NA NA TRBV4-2 TGTGCCAGCAGCCAAGATGGAGGAGAGACCCAGTACTTC CASSQDGGETQYF
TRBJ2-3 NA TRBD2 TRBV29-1 TGCAGCCTCGGGGGGGCAGATACGCAGTATTTT CSLGGADTQYF
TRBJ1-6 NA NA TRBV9 TGTGCCAGCAGCGTAGGGGGGCCTGTGGTCGGTTCACCCCTCCACTTT CASSVGGPVVGSPLHF
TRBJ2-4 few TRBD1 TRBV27 TGTGCCAGCAGTCCTCGACAGGGAAAGATAAACATTCAGTACTTC CASSPRQGKINIQYF
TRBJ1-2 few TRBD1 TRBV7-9 TGTGCCAGCAGCCTCCGGGACAGCTATGGCTACACCTTC CASSLRDSYGYTF
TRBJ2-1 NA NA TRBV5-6 TGTGCCAGCGCGGTTGAGATAAACAATGAGCAGTTCTTC CASAVEINNEQFF
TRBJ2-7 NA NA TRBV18 TGTGCCAGCTCTATAGATTCGGTGGAGACCTACGAGCAGTACTTC CASSIDSVETYEQYF
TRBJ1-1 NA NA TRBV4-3 TGCGCCAGCAGCCGGGACACTTTGAACACTGAAGCTTTCTTT CASSRDTLNTEAFF
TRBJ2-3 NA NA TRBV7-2 TGTGCCAGCAGCTCAAGCCAGGTCACAGATACGCAGTATTTT CASSSSQVTDTQYF
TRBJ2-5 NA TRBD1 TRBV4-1 TGCGCCAGCAGCAGAGACAGGGAAGAGACCCAGTACTTC CASSRDREETQYF
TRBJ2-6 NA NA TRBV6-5 TGTGCCAGCAGTTACGGGGGGACCGGGGCCAACGTCCTGACTTTC CASSYGGTGANVLTF
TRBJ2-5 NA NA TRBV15 TGTGCCACCAGCAGAGACGGGCAGAGGGGGTGGTACTTC CATSRDGQRGWYF